The next 21 T cell receptor beta chains were all read from a single sample in a study of blood T cell repertoires in COVID-19. Assay: immunoSEQ multiplex PCR; the TCRdb copy retains only in-frame clones and omits some. The sample holds 250,000 to 300,000 clones, 86% seen once. The sample consisted of peripheral blood. The receptors originated from a man aged 25-45 years with active or convalescent COVID-19.

V and J are TRBV15 and TRBJ2-7; 7 bases match TRBD1. Germline values: CDR1 LNHNV, CDR2 YYDKDF (reference sequence). J gave up 1 base and V 1 base, and 7 bases lay outside the gene matches. CDR3 length: 16 amino acids. The chain's CDR3 is CATSRGDRQGSYEQYF. In DNA, the CDR3 is TGTGCCACCAGCAGAGGGGATCGACAGGGTTCCTACGAGCAGTACTTC.

V is TRBV7-2 and J is TRBJ1-6, with TRBD1 matching 9 bases. Trimming at V came to 2 bases and at J to 6 bases, leaving 5 bases not matched to a gene. This CDR3 is built from 16 residues. CDR1 and CDR2 (germline): SGHTA, FQGNSA. The CDR3 protein is CASSLFDRGGNSPLHF. The CDR3 DNA sequence: TGTGCCAGCAGCTTATTCGACAGGGGGGGTAATTCACCCCTCCACTTT.

The chain employs TRBV7-3 and TRBJ1-6; 9 bases are shared with TRBD1. Germline V gene lookup returns CDR1 SGHTA and CDR2 FQGTGA. The CDR3 contains 14 residues. Losses at the gene ends were 5 bases for V and 11 bases for J; bases not matched to a gene: 7. CDR3 protein: CASSLQGAGTPLHF. Written as DNA, the CDR3 is TGTGCCAGCAGCCTACAGGGGGCTGGTACACCCCTCCACTTT. The full variable domain, rest sourced from reference TRBV7-3 and TRBJ1-6, is GAGVSQTPSNKVTEKGKYVELRCDPISGHTALYWYRQSLGQGPEFLIYFQGTGAADDSGLPNDRFFAVRPEGSVSTLKIQRTERGDSAVYLCASSLQGAGTPLHFGNGTRLTVT.

The V gene is TRBV6-5, the J gene TRBJ2-7; D is ambiguous. The CDR3 runs 16 residues. Germline V gene sequence: CDR1 MNHEY, CDR2 SVGAGI. V lost 0 bases and J lost 2, with 14 bases in between. Here the CDR3 DNA reads TGTGCCAGCAGTTACTCGAGAGAGTTCCTAACCTACGAGCAGTACTTC. Residues: CASSYSREFLTYEQYF.

The chain uses TRBV4-1 and TRBJ2-5; 9 bases match TRBD2. The CDR3 extends over 18 amino acids. The germline CDR1 and CDR2 sequences are MGHRA and YSYEKL. V was clipped by 4 bases and J by 4 bases; unmatched bases: 16. CDR3: CASSRLGGGAKGGETQYF. The CDR3, as DNA: TGCGCCAGCAGCCGTCTGGGCGGGGGGGCTAAGGGTGGAGAGACCCAGTACTTC.

The rearrangement links TRBV7-9 to TRBJ2-6; the D gene is possibly TRBD1 (6 bases). Trimming removed 2 bases at V and 1 base at J, with 12 bases between. Germline CDR1 reads SEHNR; CDR2 reads FQNEAQ (reference sequence). The CDR3 length is 17 residues. The DNA for the CDR3 is TGTGCCAGCAGCTTAACAGGGAGACAGTCTGGGGCCAACGTCCTGACTTTC. Its protein is CASSLTGRQSGANVLTF. The entire variable domain, with the rest obtained from reference TRBV7-9 and TRBJ2-6, is as follows: DTGVSQNPRHKITKRGQNVTFRCDPISEHNRLYWYRQTLGQGPEFLTYFQNEAQLEKSRLLSDRFSAERPKGSFSTLEIQRTEQGDSAMYLCASSLTGRQSGANVLTFGAGSRLTVL.

This clone was seen more than once but under ten times. The chain recombines TRBV4-2 with TRBJ2-1; 7 bases are shared with TRBD2. This CDR3 is built from 15 residues. Trimming removed 4 bases from V and 4 bases from J; junction bases left unmatched: 7. The germline CDR1 and CDR2 sequences are LGHNA and YNFKEQ. CDR3 nucleotides: TGTGCCAGCAGCCGGGAGGCGGGGGTTTACAATGAGCAGTTCTTC. This translates into CASSREAGVYNEQFF.

The chain recombines TRBV19 with TRBJ1-2, with a possible D match to TRBD1 (6 bases). CDR1 is LNHDA and CDR2 is SQIVND in the germline V gene (reference sequence). Trimming cost V 8 bases and J 2 bases, with 15 bases left between them. The CDR3 loop spans 14 amino acids. In DNA form, the CDR3 reads TGTGCCAGTGAAATTCGGACAGCCAACTATGGCTACACCTTC. Its protein is CASEIRTANYGYTF.

This chain uses TRBV19 with TRBJ1-4; no firm D call. Germline CDR1 is LNHDA and CDR2 is SQIVND (reference sequence). V was shortened by 7 bases and J by 4 bases, with 4 bases between the two germline ends. The CDR3 runs to 11 residues. CDR3 loop: CASNYNEKLFF. CDR3 sequence (DNA): TGTGCCAGTAATTATAATGAAAAACTGTTTTTT.

The genes are TRBV19 and TRBJ2-2, with a weak D call TRBD1 (6 bases). V shed 3 bases and J shed 16 bases, with 12 bases lying between them. CDR1 is LNHDA and CDR2 is SQIVND in the germline V gene (reference sequence). The CDR3 spans 11 residues. The CDR3 region is CASSITDRPFF. Here the CDR3 DNA reads TGTGCCAGTAGTATTACTGACAGGCCGTTTTTT. The full variable domain, completed using reference TRBV19 and TRBJ2-2, is DGGITQSPKYLFRKEGQNVTLSCEQNLNHDAMYWYRQDPGQGLRLIYYSQIVNDFQKGDIAEGYSVSREKKESFPLTVTSAQKNPTAFYLCASSITDRPFFGEGSRLTVL.

The chain employs TRBV5-5 and TRBJ2-7; D not resolved. This CDR3 contains 13 residues. Trimming cost V 2 bases and J 3 bases, with 9 bases left between them. The V gene's germline CDR1 is SGHKS and CDR2 YYEKEE (reference sequence). The CDR3: CASSFGQIYEQYF. CDR3 nucleotides: TGTGCCAGCAGCTTTGGGCAGATCTACGAGCAGTACTTC.

V is TRBV9 and J is TRBJ1-2; TRBD1 agrees at 7 bases. The CDR3 is made up of 16 amino acids. Germline-derived CDR1 and CDR2 are SGDLS and YYNGEE. V trimming: 3 bases; J trimming: 0 bases; junction bases outside the gene matches: 8. The CDR3, as DNA: TGTGCCAGCAGCGCCACCGGGACAGCATCTAACTATGGCTACACCTTC. It is translated as CASSATGTASNYGYTF.

Note on this clone: The same CDR3 can be traced to other DNA sequences in this sample. The V gene is TRBV11-2, the J gene TRBJ2-7; 7 nucleotides line up with TRBD1. The CDR3 spans 14 residues. The germline CDR1 and CDR2 sequences are SGHAT and FQNNGV. With 1 base clipped from V and 3 bases from J, the junction kept 3 bases outside the gene matches. The CDR3, as DNA: TGTGCCAGCAGCTTAGGGGACAGTTACTACGAGCAGTACTTC. Its translation is CASSLGDSYYEQYF.

The J gene is TRBJ1-2, the V gene TRBV29-1; 10 bases fit TRBD1. The germline V gene has CDR1 SQVTM and CDR2 ANQGSEA. After removal of 3 bases from V and 4 bases from J, the junction contained 11 bases not matched to a gene. There are 16 residues in the CDR3. The CDR3 coding sequence is TGCAGCGTTGACGGGACAGGGGCCTCCCGAAGCTATGGCTACACCTTC. As protein: CSVDGTGASRSYGYTF.

V usage is TRBV5-1 and J usage is TRBJ1-2; weak D call: TRBD1 (5 bases). V was clipped by 1 base and J by 5 bases, with 12 bases between them. The CDR3 length is 14 residues. Germline CDR1 is SGHRS and CDR2 is YFSETQ. The CDR3 region has the DNA TGCGCCAGCAGCTTGCTAGACAGTCCATATGGCTACACCTTC. Translated: CASSLLDSPYGYTF.

V gene TRBV30 combines with J gene TRBJ2-2; 7 bases are shared with TRBD2. The CDR3 length is 15 residues. J lost 2 bases, V lost 2 bases, and 5 bases had no gene match. Looked up from germline, CDR1 is GTSNPN and CDR2 is SVGIG (reference sequence). In DNA form, the CDR3 reads TGTGCCTGGAGTCTTGGACTAGTTAACACCGGGGAGCTGTTTTTT. Translating it yields CAWSLGLVNTGELFF.

This clone was found once. This sequence joins TRBV7-2 and TRBJ2-2, with D maybe TRBD2 (5 bases). Germline CDR1 SGHTA, CDR2 FQGNSA. Trimming removed 2 bases from V and 5 bases from J, with 6 bases in between. This CDR3 has 13 residues. The CDR3 reads CASSLPGTGELFF. CDR3 in DNA: TGTGCCAGCAGCTTACCGGGGACCGGGGAGCTGTTTTTT.

The J gene is TRBJ1-2, the V gene TRBV6-2 or TRBV6-3, with no clear D. The germline V gene has CDR1 MNHEY and CDR2 SVGEGT. Trimming took 6 bases from V and 7 from J, leaving 15 bases between them. There are 13 residues in the CDR3. CDR3 nucleotide sequence: TGTGCCAGCAGCTGGGGTCCTGCGGGTGGCTACACCTTC. This codes for CASSWGPAGGYTF.

The genes are TRBV30 and TRBJ1-4; 9 bases fit TRBD1. CDR3 length: 13 residues. V gave up 8 bases and J gave up 8 bases; unmatched junction bases: 9. CDR1 is GTSNPN and CDR2 is SVGIG in the germline V gene (reference sequence). DNA for the CDR3: TGTGCCGGGAAGGACAGGGGTAGGGAAAAACTGTTTTTT. It yields the protein CAGKDRGREKLFF.

CDR3: CASSPDRGTGELFF. The CDR3 nucleotides are TGTGCCAGTAGTCCTGACAGGGGGACCGGGGAGCTGTTTTTT. V usage is TRBV19 and J usage is TRBJ2-2; TRBD1 aligns across 9 bases. The CDR3 has 14 amino acids. The V and J ends lost 5 bases and 5 bases, in that order; junction bases with no gene match: 3. Looked up from germline, CDR1 is LNHDA and CDR2 is SQIVND (reference sequence).

This chain joins TRBV6-5 and TRBJ2-3; D is unclear. The CDR3 runs to 15 residues. Germline values: CDR1 MNHEY, CDR2 SVGAGI. V was trimmed by 0 bases and J by 1 base, leaving 8 bases between them. CDR3 in amino acids: CASSYSRPRTDTQYF. Written as DNA, the CDR3 is TGTGCCAGCAGTTACTCGAGGCCTCGCACAGATACGCAGTATTTT.